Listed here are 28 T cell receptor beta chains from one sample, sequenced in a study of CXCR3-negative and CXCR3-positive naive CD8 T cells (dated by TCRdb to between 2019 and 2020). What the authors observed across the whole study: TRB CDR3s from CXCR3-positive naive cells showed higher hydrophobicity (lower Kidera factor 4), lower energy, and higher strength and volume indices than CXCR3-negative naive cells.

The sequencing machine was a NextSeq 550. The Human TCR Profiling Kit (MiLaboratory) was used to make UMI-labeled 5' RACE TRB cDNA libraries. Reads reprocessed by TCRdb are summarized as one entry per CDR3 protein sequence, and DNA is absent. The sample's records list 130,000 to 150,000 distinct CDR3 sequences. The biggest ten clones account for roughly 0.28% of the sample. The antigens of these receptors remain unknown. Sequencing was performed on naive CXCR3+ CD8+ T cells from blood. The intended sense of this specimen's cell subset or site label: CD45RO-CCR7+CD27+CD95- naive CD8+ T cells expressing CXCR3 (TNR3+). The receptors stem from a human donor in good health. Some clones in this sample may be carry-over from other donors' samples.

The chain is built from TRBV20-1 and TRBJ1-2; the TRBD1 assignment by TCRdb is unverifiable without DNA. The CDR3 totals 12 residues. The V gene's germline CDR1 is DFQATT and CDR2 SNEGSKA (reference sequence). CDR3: CSALNGQGGYTF.

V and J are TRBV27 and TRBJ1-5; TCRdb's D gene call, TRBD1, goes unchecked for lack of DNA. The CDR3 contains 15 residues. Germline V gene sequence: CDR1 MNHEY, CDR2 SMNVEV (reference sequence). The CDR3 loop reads CASSARQGTDQPQHF.

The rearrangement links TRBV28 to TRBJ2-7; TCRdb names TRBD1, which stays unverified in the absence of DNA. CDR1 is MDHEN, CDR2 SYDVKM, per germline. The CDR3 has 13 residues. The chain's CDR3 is CASSFRQYYEQYF.

CDR3 protein: CASSFQNNQPQHF. The chain couples TRBV12-3 or TRBV12-4 to TRBJ1-5. The CDR3 covers 13 residues.

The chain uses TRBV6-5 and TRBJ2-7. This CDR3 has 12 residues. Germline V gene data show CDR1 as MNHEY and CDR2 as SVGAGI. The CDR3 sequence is CASSYDGNEQYF.

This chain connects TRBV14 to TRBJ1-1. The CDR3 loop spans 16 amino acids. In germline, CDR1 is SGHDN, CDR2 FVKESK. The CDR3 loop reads CASSQVFTRTEAEAFF.

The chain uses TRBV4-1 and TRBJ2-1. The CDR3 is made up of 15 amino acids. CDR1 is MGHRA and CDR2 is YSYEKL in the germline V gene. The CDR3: CASSQAQSPYNEQFF.

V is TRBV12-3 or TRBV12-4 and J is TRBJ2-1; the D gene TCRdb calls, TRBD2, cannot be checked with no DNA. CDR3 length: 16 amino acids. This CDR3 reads CASSLPRTSGYNEQFF.

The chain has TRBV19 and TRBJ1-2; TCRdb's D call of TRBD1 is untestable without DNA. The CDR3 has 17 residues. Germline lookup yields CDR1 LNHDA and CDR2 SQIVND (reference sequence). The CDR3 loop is CASSIRRTGGLGYGYTF.

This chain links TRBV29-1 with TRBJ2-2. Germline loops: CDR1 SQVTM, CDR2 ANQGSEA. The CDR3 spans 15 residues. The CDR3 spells CSVMAVHSNTGELFF.

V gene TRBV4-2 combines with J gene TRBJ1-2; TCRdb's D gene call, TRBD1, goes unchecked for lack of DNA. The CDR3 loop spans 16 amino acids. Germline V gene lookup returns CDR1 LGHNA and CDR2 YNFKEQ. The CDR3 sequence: CASSPWGQLMTYGYTF.

CDR3 amino acids: CASITAGSTNEKLFF. The chain joins TRBV10-1 to TRBJ1-4; TCRdb names TRBD1, which stays unverified in the absence of DNA. CDR1 WNHNN and CDR2 SYGVQD come from the germline V gene (reference sequence). This CDR3 contains 15 residues.

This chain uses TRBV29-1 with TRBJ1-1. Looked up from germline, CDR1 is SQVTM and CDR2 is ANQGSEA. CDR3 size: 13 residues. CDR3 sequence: CSVPTAMNTEAFF.

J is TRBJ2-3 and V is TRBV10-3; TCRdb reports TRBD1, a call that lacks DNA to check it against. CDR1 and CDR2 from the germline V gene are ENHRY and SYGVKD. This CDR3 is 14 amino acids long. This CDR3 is CAIGGDRATDTQYF.

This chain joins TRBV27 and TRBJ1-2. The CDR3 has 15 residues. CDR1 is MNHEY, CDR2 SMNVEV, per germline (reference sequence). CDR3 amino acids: CASSSLEGPRYGYTF.

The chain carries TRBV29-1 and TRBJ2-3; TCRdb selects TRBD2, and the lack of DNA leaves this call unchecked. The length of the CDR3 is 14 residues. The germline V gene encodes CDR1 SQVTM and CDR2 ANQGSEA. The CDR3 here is CSFLGSGSADTQYF.

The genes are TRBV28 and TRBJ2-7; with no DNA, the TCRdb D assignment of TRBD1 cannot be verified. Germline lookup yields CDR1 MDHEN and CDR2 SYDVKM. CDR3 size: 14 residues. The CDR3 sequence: CASSLSPPQETQYF.

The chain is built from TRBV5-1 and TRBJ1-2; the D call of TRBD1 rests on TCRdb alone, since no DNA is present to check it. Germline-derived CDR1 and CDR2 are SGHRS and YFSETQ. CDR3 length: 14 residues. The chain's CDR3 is CASSPLDRAYGYTF.

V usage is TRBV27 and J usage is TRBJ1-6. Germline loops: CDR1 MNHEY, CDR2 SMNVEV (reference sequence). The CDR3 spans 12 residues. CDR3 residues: CASSFGGSPLHF.

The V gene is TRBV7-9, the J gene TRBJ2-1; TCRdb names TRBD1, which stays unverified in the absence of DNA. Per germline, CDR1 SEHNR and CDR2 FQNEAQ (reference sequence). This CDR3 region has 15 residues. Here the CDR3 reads CASSVQGSSYNEQFF.

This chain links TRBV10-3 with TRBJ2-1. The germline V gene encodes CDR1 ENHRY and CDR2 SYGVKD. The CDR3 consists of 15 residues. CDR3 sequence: CAISEEFRPYNEQFF.

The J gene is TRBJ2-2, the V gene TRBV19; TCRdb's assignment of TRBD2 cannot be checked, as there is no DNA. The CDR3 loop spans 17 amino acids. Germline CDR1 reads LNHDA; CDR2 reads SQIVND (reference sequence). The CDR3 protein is CASTRTLAGGPTGELFF.

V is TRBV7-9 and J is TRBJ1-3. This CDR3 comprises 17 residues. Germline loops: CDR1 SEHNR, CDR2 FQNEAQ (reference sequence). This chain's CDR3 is CASSPMRGQNSGNTIYF.

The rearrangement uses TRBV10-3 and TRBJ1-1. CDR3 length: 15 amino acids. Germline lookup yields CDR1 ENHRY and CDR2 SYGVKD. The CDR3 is CAIREGGNMNTEAFF.

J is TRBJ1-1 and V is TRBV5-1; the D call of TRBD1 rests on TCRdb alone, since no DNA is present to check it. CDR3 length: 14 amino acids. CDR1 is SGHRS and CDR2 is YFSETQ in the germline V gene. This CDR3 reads CASSYRVGNTEAFF.

CDR3 sequence reads: CASRIDGYYNSPLHF. The chain recombines TRBV27 with TRBJ1-6. The CDR3 is 15 amino acids. Germline V CDR1 and CDR2: MNHEY, SMNVEV (reference sequence).

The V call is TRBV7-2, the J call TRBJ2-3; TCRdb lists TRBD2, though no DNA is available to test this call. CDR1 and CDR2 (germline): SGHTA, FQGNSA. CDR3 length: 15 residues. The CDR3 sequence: CASSSTSGGTDTQYF.

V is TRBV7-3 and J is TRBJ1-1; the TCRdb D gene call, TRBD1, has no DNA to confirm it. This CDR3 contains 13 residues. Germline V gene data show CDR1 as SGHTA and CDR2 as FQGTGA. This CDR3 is CASRGGSDTEAFF.